This TCR beta chain derives from a study of low-dose radiotherapy and immunotherapy resistance in tumors. Time point given: after trial treatment. Treatment described: LDRT plus nivolumab, ipilimumab, low-dose cyclophosphamide and aspirin (RACIN trial). With TRAV- and TRBV-specific primers, first-strand cDNA was made, covering the alpha and beta chains. With a V-primer adapter and a constant-region primer, TCRs were amplified for around 20 PCR cycles. TCRdb itself ran the reads through MiXCR, one entry per CDR3 protein. The sample lists about 80,000 distinct CDR3 sequences, over 15% occurring once. This clonotype was seen many times. CDR3 length equals 12 residues. V lost 5 bases and J 3 bases, leaving 8 bases between the germline ends. The germline V gene encodes CDR1 SGHNT and CDR2 YYREEE (reference sequence).

This specimen consisted of PBMCs, obtained after low-dose radiotherapy plus immunotherapy. The rearrangement uses TRBV5-4 and TRBJ2-5; D ambiguous. This clonotype was obtained from a male donor with prostate cancer. CDR3 amino acids: CASRSGEETQYF. DNA for the CDR3: TGTGCCAGCAGGTCGGGTGAAGAGACCCAGTACTTC.